This T cell receptor beta chain comes out of a study of long-term antiretroviral therapy in people with HIV. CDR1 LGHNA and CDR2 YSLEER come from the germline V gene. This CDR3 spans 15 amino acids. The ends lost 9 bases at V and 0 bases at J; junction bases unmatched: 8. The run of the v3.0 immunoSEQ assay was at survey level. Assay used: immunoSEQ multiplex PCR; TCRdb lists only in-frame clones, some missing. This sample has roughly 45,000 clones, with roughly four fifths found just once. The V gene is TRBV4-3, the J gene TRBJ2-3; 8 bases fit TRBD2. The sequence was obtained from a woman between 18 and 30 years old with HIV. This specimen consisted of unsorted PBMCs, obtained 0.8 years after starting antiretroviral therapy. In DNA form, the CDR3 reads TGCGCCAGGCCTTTCGGGAGGGATAGCACAGATACGCAGTATTTT. It specifies CARPFGRDSTDTQYF.